This TCR beta chain was sequenced in a study of OX40 agonist ivuxolimab in advanced cancers. Method: immunoSEQ multiplex PCR; TCRdb's copy keeps in-frame clones and lacks some. The repertoire holds 80,000 to 95,000 clones, with approximately 90% as singletons. Study findings and constraints: Both CD4+ and CD8+ T cell populations in blood had undergone clonal expansion by week 6 at 0.1 to 3.0 mg/kg.

The CDR3 is made up of 17 amino acids. From germline, CDR1 is SEHNR and CDR2 FQNEAQ (reference sequence). V dropped 5 bases and J dropped 1 base, with 18 bases sitting between them. Turning to this clone: Its cognate antigen is unknown.

The specimen comprised CD4+ or CD8+ T cells sorted from blood, sampled in a trial of the OX40 agonist ivuxolimab. The sequence was collected from an adult with an advanced solid tumor such as melanoma, head and neck, liver or kidney cancer. The chain uses TRBV7-9 and TRBJ1-5; D uncertain. Written as DNA, the CDR3 is TGTGCCAGCAGCCCATGGCGGGGAACCGGAAGCAATCAGCCCCAGCATTTT. It specifies CASSPWRGTGSNQPQHF.